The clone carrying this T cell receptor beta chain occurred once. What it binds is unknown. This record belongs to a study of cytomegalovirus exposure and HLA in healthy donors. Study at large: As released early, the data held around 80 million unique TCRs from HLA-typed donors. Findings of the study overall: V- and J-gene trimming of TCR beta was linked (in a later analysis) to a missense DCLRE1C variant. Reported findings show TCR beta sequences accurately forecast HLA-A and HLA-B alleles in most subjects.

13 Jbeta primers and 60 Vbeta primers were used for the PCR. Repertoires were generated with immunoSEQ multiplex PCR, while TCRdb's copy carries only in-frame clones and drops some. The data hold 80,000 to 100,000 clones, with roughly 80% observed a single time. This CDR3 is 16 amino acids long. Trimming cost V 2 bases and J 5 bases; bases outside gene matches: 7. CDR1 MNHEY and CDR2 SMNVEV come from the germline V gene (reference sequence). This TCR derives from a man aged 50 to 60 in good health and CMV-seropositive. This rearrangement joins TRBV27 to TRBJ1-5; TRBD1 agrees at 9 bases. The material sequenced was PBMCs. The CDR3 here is CASSLLGQGQHQPQHF. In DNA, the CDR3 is TGTGCCAGCAGTTTACTTGGACAGGGGCAGCATCAGCCCCAGCATTTT.